Given below is one T cell receptor beta chain in context. The target antigen is unknown. The source of the sample is a study of a mutant IDH1 vaccine in newly diagnosed glioma. Study-wide background: Patients received eight vaccinations in weeks 1, 3, 5, 7, 11, 15, 19, 23.

The data were produced by immunoSEQ multiplex PCR, yet TCRdb's version contains in-frame clones alone and is incomplete. Seen here are over 50,000 clones, approximately 87% observed once, and the top ten hold more than 10%. Time point reported: week 23, last vaccination. Alongside topical imiquimod, each dose of vaccine comprised 300 ug of mutant IDH1 20-mer peptide. This TCR came from a man younger than 35 with glioma. Source: PBMCs, taken from a glioma patient whose treatment included an IDH1 peptide vaccine.

The CDR3 DNA follows: TGTGCCAGCAACGATTGGAGGGATTCGGAAGCTTTCTTT. Amino acid sequence: CASNDWRDSEAFF. The rearrangement joins TRBV28 to TRBJ1-1; unclear D gene. CDR1 is MDHEN and CDR2 is SYDVKM in the germline V gene. The CDR3 consists of 13 residues. V shed 7 bases and J shed 8 bases, with 17 bases lying between them. Looking up the rest from reference TRBV28 and TRBJ1-1 gives the full variable domain: DVKVTQSSRYLVKRTGEKVFLECVQDMDHENMFWYRQDPGLGLRLIYFSYDVKMKEKGDIPEGYSVSREKKERFSLILESASTNQTSMYLCASNDWRDSEAFFGQGTRLTVV.